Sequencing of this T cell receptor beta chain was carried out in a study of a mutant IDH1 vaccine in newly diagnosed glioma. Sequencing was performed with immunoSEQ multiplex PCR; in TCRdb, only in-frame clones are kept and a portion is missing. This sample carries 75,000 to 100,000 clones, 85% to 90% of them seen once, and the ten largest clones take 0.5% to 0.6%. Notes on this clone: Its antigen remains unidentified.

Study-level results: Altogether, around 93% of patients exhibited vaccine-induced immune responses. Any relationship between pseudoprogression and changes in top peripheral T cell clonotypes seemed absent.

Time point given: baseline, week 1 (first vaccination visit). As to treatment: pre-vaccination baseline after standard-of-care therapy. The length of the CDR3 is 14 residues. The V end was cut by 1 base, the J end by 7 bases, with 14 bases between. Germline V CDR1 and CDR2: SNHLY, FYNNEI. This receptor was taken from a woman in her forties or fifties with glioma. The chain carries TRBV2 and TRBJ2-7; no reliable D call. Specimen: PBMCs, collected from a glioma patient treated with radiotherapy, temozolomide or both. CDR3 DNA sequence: TGTGCCAGCAGTGAAGACGCCGTCTTGGGTGAGCAGTACTTC. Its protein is CASSEDAVLGEQYF.